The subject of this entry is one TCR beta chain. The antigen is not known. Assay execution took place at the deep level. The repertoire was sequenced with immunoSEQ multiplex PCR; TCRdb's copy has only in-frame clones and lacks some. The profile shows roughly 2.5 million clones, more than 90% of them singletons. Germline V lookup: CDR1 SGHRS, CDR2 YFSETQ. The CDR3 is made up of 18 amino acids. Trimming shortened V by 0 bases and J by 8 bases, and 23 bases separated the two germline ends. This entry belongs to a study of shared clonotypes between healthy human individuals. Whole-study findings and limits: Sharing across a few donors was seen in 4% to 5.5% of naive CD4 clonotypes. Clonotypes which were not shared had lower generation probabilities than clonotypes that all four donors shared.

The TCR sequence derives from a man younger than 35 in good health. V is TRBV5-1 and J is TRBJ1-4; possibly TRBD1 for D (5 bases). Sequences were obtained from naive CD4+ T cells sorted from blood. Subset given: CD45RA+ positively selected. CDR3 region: CASSLDPLLRAGGEKLFF. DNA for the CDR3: TGCGCCAGCAGCTTGGACCCCCTCCTCAGGGCCGGGGGGGAAAAACTGTTTTTT. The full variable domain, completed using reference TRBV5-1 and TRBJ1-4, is KAGVTQTPRYLIKTRGQQVTLSCSPISGHRSVSWYQQTPGQGLQFLFEYFSETQRNKGNFPGRFSGRQFSNSRSEMNVSTLELGDSALYLCASSLDPLLRAGGEKLFFGSGTQLSVL.